These T cell receptor beta chains were read from a single sample in a study of blood T cells in healthy people across ages. TCRdb independently ran MiXCR on the 5' RACE reads; one entry per CDR3 protein. The data show about a million distinct CDR3 sequences, with 35% to 40% seen just once and roughly 14% held by the top ten. The specimen was blood. These receptors were taken from a man aged 18 to 29 in good health. Each CDR3 is given with its conserved first and last residue. A D gene is named only where the DNA matches it firmly. Expanded clones get a size class; other rows say once, few or many, or leave the size out.

clone_size,d_call,v_call,j_call,cdr3_nt,cdr3_aa
NA,NA,TRBV11-2,TRBJ2-3,TGTGCCAGCAGCTGGCGTCAGGGCCTTAGCACAGATACGCAGTATTTT,CASSWRQGLSTDTQYF
few,NA,TRBV30,TRBJ1-6,TGTGCCTGGAGTAGGTTAGGGGGAGAGGGGTATAATTCACCCCTCCACTTT,CAWSRLGGEGYNSPLHF
few,NA,TRBV12-3/TRBV12-4,TRBJ1-4,TGTGCCAGCAGCACAGGGTTATCTAATGAAAAACTGTTTTTT,CASSTGLSNEKLFF
many,TRBD2,TRBV5-1,TRBJ2-1,TGCGCCAGCAGCTTGAGCCCTAGCGGGGTCGACAATGAGCAGTTCTTC,CASSLSPSGVDNEQFF
NA,NA,TRBV21-1,TRBJ2-1,TGTGCCAGCAGCAAAGGCCTAGCGGGGAGACCTTACGAGCAGTTCTTC,CASSKGLAGRPYEQFF
NA,NA,TRBV7-9,TRBJ1-1,TGTGCCAGCAGCCGTTACTCTACAGACTCGAACACTGAAGCTTTCTTT,CASSRYSTDSNTEAFF
many,NA,TRBV12-3/TRBV12-4,TRBJ2-5,TGTGCCAGCAGTTTCTTCCGAGAGACCCAGTACTTC,CASSFFRETQYF
few,NA,TRBV7-2,TRBJ1-1,TGTGCCAGCAGCTTACCGGCCTCTGAAGCTTTCTTT,CASSLPASEAFF
NA,NA,TRBV20-1,TRBJ1-5,TGCAGTGCTAGCCGAGTCCCGGGAGGCAATCAGCCCCAGCATTTT,CSASRVPGGNQPQHF
many,TRBD1,TRBV29-1,TRBJ1-2,TGCAGCGTTGAAGAGACAGGGAAAGGCTATGGCTACACCTTC,CSVEETGKGYGYTF
NA,NA,TRBV27,TRBJ2-2,TGTGCCAGCAGTTTCGGTGGTCTCGCCGGGGAGCTGTTTTTT,CASSFGGLAGELFF
NA,NA,TRBV6-1,TRBJ1-5,TGTGCCAGCAGTGAAGGCGGGAGTGGCAATCAGCCCCAGCATTTT,CASSEGGSGNQPQHF
NA,TRBD2,TRBV20-1,TRBJ2-3,TGCAGTCTATCTGGCGGGGGGACGTTTGAGGATACGCAGTATTTT,CSLSGGGTFEDTQYF
NA,NA,TRBV7-2,TRBJ1-6,TGTGCCAGCAGCTTAGAAACAGGGTCGATATTGAGTTCACCCCTCCACTTT,CASSLETGSILSSPLHF
NA,NA,TRBV5-1,TRBJ1-1,TGCGCCAGCACCCAATCGGGGTTAAGGGACACTGAAGCTTTCTTT,CASTQSGLRDTEAFF
NA,NA,TRBV5-1,TRBJ2-5,TGCGCCAGCAGCCAGTACGGGACACCGGTATTCCAAGAGACCCAGTACTTC,CASSQYGTPVFQETQYF
NA,NA,TRBV7-3,TRBJ1-1,TGTGCCGGCAGCGCGGGGGCGGTCACTGAAGCTTTCTTT,CAGSAGAVTEAFF
NA,NA,TRBV11-2,TRBJ2-6,TGTGCCAGCAGGAGGGGAAGCTCTGGGGCCAACGTCCTGACTTTC,CASRRGSSGANVLTF